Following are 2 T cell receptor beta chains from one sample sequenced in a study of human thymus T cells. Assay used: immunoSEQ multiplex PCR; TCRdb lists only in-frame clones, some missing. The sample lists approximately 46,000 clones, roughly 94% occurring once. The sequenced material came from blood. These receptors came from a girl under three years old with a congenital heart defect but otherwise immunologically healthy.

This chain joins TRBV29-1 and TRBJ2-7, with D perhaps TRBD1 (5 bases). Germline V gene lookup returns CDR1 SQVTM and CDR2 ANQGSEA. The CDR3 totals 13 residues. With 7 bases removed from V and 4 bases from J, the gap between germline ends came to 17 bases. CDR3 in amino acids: CSAKTGLGYEQYF. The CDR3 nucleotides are TGCAGCGCTAAAACAGGTCTGGGGTACGAGCAGTACTTC.

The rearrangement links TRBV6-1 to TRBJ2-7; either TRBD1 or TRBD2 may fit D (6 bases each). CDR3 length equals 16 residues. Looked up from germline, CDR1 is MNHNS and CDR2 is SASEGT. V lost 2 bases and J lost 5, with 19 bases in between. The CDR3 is CASSERGGARGDEQYF. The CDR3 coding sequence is TGTGCCAGCAGTGAACGAGGAGGGGCCAGGGGCGACGAGCAGTACTTC.